This passage covers 19 T cell receptor beta chains from one sample sequenced in a study of T-cell memory formation after mild COVID-19. TCRdb passed the 5' RACE reads through MiXCR, listing each CDR3 protein once. Of under 650,000 distinct CDR3 sequences in the sample, approximately 19% are singletons; the top ten hold 9.5% to 15%. Sequences were obtained from PBMCs or a T cell subset sorted from them (not recorded which). The receptors stem from an adult woman who had mild COVID-19 (a few samples of this study predate the infection). Cell type and time point are not known.

This clonotype appeared a few times. This rearrangement joins TRBV3-1 to TRBJ2-5; possible D gene TRBD1, 6 bases. Germline values: CDR1 LGHDT, CDR2 YNNKEL (reference sequence). Deletions cut 4 bases from V and 4 bases from J, with 10 bases between. The CDR3 is 13 residues long. The CDR3 reads CASSLQGVETQYF. Written as DNA, the CDR3 is TGTGCCAGCAGCCTACAGGGAGTAGAGACCCAGTACTTC.

The rearrangement joins TRBV18 to TRBJ1-5; 7 nucleotides align to TRBD1. Germline V gives CDR1 KGHSH, CDR2 LQKENI. The length of the CDR3 is 15 residues. With V trimmed by 5 bases and J by 0 bases, 4 bases remained unmatched. CDR3 amino acids: CASSRQGHSNQPQHF. The DNA of the CDR3 is TGTGCCAGCTCAAGACAGGGACATAGCAATCAGCCCCAGCATTTT.

The V gene is TRBV6-6, the J gene TRBJ2-2, with TRBD2 matching 10 bases. The CDR3 covers 17 residues. V shed 0 bases and J 5 bases; nucleotides not matched to a gene: 6. Germline-derived CDR1 and CDR2 are MNHNY and SVGAGI (reference sequence). This CDR3 reads CASSYSGTSDFTGELFF. In nucleotides, the CDR3 is TGTGCCAGCAGTTACTCAGGGACTAGCGATTTTACCGGGGAGCTGTTTTTT.

This clonotype has only a few counts. The rearrangement links TRBV3-1 to TRBJ1-1, with 7 bases aligning to TRBD1. The CDR3 consists of 16 residues. Germline V gives CDR1 LGHDT, CDR2 YNNKEL (reference sequence). V was clipped by 0 bases and J by 4 bases; unmatched bases: 8. The CDR3 region is CASSQDVVRGFTEAFF. The CDR3 bases are TGTGCCAGCAGCCAAGACGTGGTCAGGGGGTTCACTGAAGCTTTCTTT.

This chain links TRBV15 with TRBJ1-6; D gene uncertain. The V gene lost 0 bases and the J gene lost 8 bases, with 2 bases spanning the gap. This CDR3 comprises 12 residues. Per germline, CDR1 LNHNV and CDR2 YYDKDF (reference sequence). CDR3 region: CATSREDSPLHF. The DNA of the CDR3 is TGTGCCACCAGCAGAGAGGATTCACCCCTCCACTTT.

The CDR3 bases are TGTGCCAGCAGTTTGGGACTAGCTGTCGAGCAGTACTTC. It is translated as CASSLGLAVEQYF. The chain is built from TRBV12-3 or TRBV12-4 and TRBJ2-7; 9 bases are a match to TRBD2. Trimming cost V 3 bases and J 6 bases; bases outside gene matches: 3. The CDR3 extends over 13 amino acids.

The genes are TRBV20-1 and TRBJ2-3; D is unresolved. The germline V gene encodes CDR1 DFQATT and CDR2 SNEGSKA (reference sequence). The CDR3 is made up of 13 amino acids. V lost 2 bases, J lost 3 bases, and 9 bases lay in between. DNA for the CDR3: TGCAGTGCTAGACGGTTTTCGACAGATACGCAGTATTTT. The encoded protein is CSARRFSTDTQYF.

There are a few counts of this clonotype. The rearrangement links TRBV30 to TRBJ2-7; possible D gene TRBD1, 6 bases. This CDR3 comprises 11 residues. Germline lookup yields CDR1 GTSNPN and CDR2 SVGIG (reference sequence). Trimming shortened V by 4 bases and J by 2 bases, and 6 bases separated the two germline ends. The CDR3 DNA follows: TGTGCCTGGAACAGGGCCTACGAGCAGTACTTC. It codes for CAWNRAYEQYF. The full variable domain, its missing parts supplied by reference TRBV30 and TRBJ2-7, is SQTIHQWPATLVQPVGSPLSLECTVEGTSNPNLYWYRQAAGRGLQLLFYSVGIGQISSEVPQNLSASRPQDRQFILSSKKLLLSDSGFYLCAWNRAYEQYFGPGTRLTVT.

In this sample, this clonotype turned up a few times. The chain is built from TRBV30 and TRBJ1-5; tentatively, D is TRBD1 (5 bases). Per the germline V gene, CDR1 is GTSNPN and CDR2 is SVGIG (reference sequence). The CDR3 covers 12 residues. V was trimmed by 2 bases and J by 11 bases, leaving 13 bases between them. In DNA form, the CDR3 reads TGTGCCTGGAGTCTTGGGAGGGGTGCCCAGCATTTT. Its protein is CAWSLGRGAQHF.

This clonotype was found a few times. The V call is TRBV4-2, the J call TRBJ2-7; 10 bases line up with TRBD2. The CDR3 has 15 amino acids. The V gene end was trimmed by 3 bases and the J gene end by 2 bases; junction bases not matched to a gene: 4. CDR1 LGHNA and CDR2 YNFKEQ come from the germline V gene. The CDR3 sequence is CASSQERGGPYEQYF. CDR3 DNA: TGTGCCAGCAGCCAGGAGCGGGGGGGCCCCTACGAGCAGTACTTC.

The chain combines TRBV7-9 with TRBJ1-2, with D unresolved. Trimming pared 5 bases from V and 13 bases from J, leaving 20 bases between. The germline V gene has CDR1 SEHNR and CDR2 FQNEAQ (reference sequence). The CDR3 length is 13 residues. The CDR3 DNA is TGTGCCAGCAGCCGTCCTTTCGTTGAGGTTCGCACCTTC. It codes for CASSRPFVEVRTF.

The rearrangement joins TRBV6-1 to TRBJ2-7; TRBD2 agrees at 7 bases. V gave up 2 bases and J gave up 2 bases; unmatched junction bases: 3. The CDR3 sequence is 14 residues long. Germline CDR1 MNHNS, CDR2 SASEGT. CDR3 sequence: CASSELGGAYEQYF. In DNA form, the CDR3 reads TGTGCCAGCAGTGAACTTGGGGGGGCCTACGAGCAGTACTTC.

The chain couples TRBV20-1 to TRBJ2-7, with 11 bases that match TRBD1. Looked up from germline, CDR1 is DFQATT and CDR2 is SNEGSKA (reference sequence). V lost 8 bases, J lost 3 bases, and 3 bases stayed unmatched. CDR3 length: 12 residues. In DNA, the CDR3 is TGCAGTATCGGGACAGGGGGCTACGAGCAGTACTTC. Amino acid sequence: CSIGTGGYEQYF.

The chain combines TRBV15 with TRBJ2-7; 7 bases align to TRBD1. The CDR3 extends over 14 amino acids. The V and J ends lost 5 bases and 7 bases, in that order; junction bases with no gene match: 11. Germline CDR1 is LNHNV and CDR2 is YYDKDF (reference sequence). The CDR3 DNA sequence: TGTGCCACCAGCCAACGACAGGGTGCGAGTGAGCAGTACTTC. It translates to CATSQRQGASEQYF.

This clonotype has ten or more counts. This rearrangement joins TRBV29-1 to TRBJ1-2; a possible D gene is TRBD1 (6 bases). V was trimmed by 1 base and J by 5 bases, leaving 11 bases between them. The germline CDR1 and CDR2 sequences are SQVTM and ANQGSEA. This CDR3 contains 13 residues. In DNA form, the CDR3 reads TGCAGCGTTGAAGGGGGGCTTAGTTATGGCTACACCTTC. Protein product: CSVEGGLSYGYTF.

The chain employs TRBV12-3 or TRBV12-4 and TRBJ1-3, with D possibly matching TRBD1 (5 bases). The CDR3 is made up of 13 amino acids. V was shortened by 6 bases and J by 2 bases, with 8 bases between the two germline ends. CDR3 amino acids: CASRDRTGNTIYF. As DNA, the CDR3 is TGTGCCAGCAGAGACAGAACTGGAAACACCATATATTTT.

The chain employs TRBV6-5 and TRBJ1-1; 7 bases match TRBD1. The trim removed 2 bases at V and 3 bases at J, leaving 0 bases unmatched. The CDR3 is 13 amino acids. Germline V CDR1 and CDR2: MNHEY, SVGAGI. In nucleotides, the CDR3 is TGTGCCAGCAGTTACACAGGGGACACTGAAGCTTTCTTT. Its protein is CASSYTGDTEAFF.

This clonotype was recorded many times. The chain combines TRBV2 with TRBJ2-3, with TRBD2 identical over 7 bases. This CDR3 region has 20 residues. V lost 1 base, J lost 6 bases, and 22 bases stayed unmatched. Germline CDR1 is SNHLY and CDR2 is FYNNEI. The CDR3 here is CASSEGEIYRGTTRVDTQYF. CDR3 nucleotide sequence: TGTGCCAGCAGTGAAGGGGAAATCTACCGCGGGACTACCCGCGTGGATACGCAGTATTTT.

V usage is TRBV20-1 and J usage is TRBJ2-3; D possibly uses TRBD1 or TRBD2 (5 bases each). Between the trimmed V and J ends, which lost 3 bases and 5 bases, there was a span of 12 bases. The length of the CDR3 is 13 residues. CDR1 and CDR2 (germline): DFQATT, SNEGSKA (reference sequence). The CDR3 coding sequence is TGCAGTGCTAGCGGGATTGGGGGAGATACGCAGTATTTT. Its protein product is CSASGIGGDTQYF.